This TCR beta chain stems from a study of siplizumab effects on memory and regulatory T cells. Study-level findings and limits: Mappable alloreactive CD4+ clones came from Treg cells under 80% of the time on average with siplizumab, against 26.9% in controls. The suppressive capacity of proliferating Tregs from siplizumab cultures remained unconfirmed.

Profiled with immunoSEQ multiplex PCR; TCRdb holds only in-frame clones, not every one. The sample has tens of thousands of clones, 85% to 95% seen once. J lost 9 bases, V lost 6 bases, and 18 bases had no gene match. The germline V gene encodes CDR1 SQVTM and CDR2 ANQGSEA. The CDR3 consists of 17 residues. On this clone: Its antigen is not known.

Material for sequencing was CD8+ T cells sorted from blood. This chain uses TRBV29-1 with TRBJ2-1; 12 bases agree with TRBD2. This sequence originates from a human donor in good health. The CDR3 coding sequence is TGCAGCGTCCCCGACACCACTCTAGCGGGAGGGCCTGGTGAGCAGTTCTTC. Translation: CSVPDTTLAGGPGEQFF.